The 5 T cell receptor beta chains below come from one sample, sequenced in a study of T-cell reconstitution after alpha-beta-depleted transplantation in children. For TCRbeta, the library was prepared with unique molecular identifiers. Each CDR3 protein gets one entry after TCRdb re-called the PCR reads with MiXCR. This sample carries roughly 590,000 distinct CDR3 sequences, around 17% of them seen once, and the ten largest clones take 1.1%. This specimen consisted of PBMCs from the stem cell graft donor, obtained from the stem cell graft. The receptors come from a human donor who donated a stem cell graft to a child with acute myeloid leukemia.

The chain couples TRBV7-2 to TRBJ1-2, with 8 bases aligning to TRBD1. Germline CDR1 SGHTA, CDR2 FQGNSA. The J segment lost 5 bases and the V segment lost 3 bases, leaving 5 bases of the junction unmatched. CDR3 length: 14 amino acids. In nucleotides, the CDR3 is TGTGCCAGCAGCTTCGAAACAGGGGGGTATGGCTACACCTTC. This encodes CASSFETGGYGYTF.

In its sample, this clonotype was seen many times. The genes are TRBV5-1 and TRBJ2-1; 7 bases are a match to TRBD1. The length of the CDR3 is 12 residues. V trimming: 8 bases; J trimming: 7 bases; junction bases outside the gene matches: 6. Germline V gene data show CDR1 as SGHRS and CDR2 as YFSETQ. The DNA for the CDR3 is TGCGCCAGTAGTGAACAGGGGAATGAGCAGTTCTTC. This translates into CASSEQGNEQFF.

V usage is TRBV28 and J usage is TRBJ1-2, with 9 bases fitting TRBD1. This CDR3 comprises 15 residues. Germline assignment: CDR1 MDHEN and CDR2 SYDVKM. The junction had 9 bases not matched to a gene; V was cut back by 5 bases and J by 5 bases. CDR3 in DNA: TGTGCCAGCAGTCCGAGGGACAGGGAGCGGTATGGCTACACCTTC. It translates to CASSPRDRERYGYTF.

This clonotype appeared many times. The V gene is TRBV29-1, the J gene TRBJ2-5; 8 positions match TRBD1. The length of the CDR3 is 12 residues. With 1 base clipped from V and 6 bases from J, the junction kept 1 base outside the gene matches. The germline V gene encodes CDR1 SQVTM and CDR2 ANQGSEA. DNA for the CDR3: TGCAGCGTTGAAGGGACAGGGAAGACCCAGTACTTC. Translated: CSVEGTGKTQYF.

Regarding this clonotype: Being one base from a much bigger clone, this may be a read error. CDR3 loop: CRVEDVGQAEAFF. The CDR3 DNA is TGCAGGGTTGAAGATGTGGGACAAGCTGAAGCTTTCTTT. The chain joins TRBV29-1 to TRBJ1-1, with a possible D match to TRBD1 (6 bases). The germline V gene encodes CDR1 SQVTM and CDR2 ANQGSEA. CDR3 size: 13 residues. The complete variable domain, with remaining parts taken from reference TRBV29-1 and TRBJ1-1, reads SAVISQKPSRDICQRGTSLTIQCQVDSQVTMMFWYRQQPGQSLTLIATANQGSEATYESGFVIDKFPISRPNLTFSTLTVSNMSPEDSSIYLCRVEDVGQAEAFFGQGTRLTVV.